Reported below is one T cell receptor beta chain. Its antigen is still unknown. This sample was taken from a study of shared clonotypes between healthy human individuals. Whole-study results and caveats: Only blood was sampled; tissue repertoires likely differ.

Naive CD8 populations comprised CD45RO-negative cells positively selected for CCR7, excluding terminally differentiated effector memory CD45RA+ cells. Healthy HIV-negative adults without recent acute infections or vaccinations served as donors. Genomic DNA per cell subset filled all wells of several immunoSEQ plates. This table comes from immunoSEQ multiplex PCR, and its TCRdb copy is limited to in-frame clones, with some not included. The table has around 1,900,000 clones, just under 95% seen once; the top ten hold 1.5% to 2%. The CDR3 is made up of 14 amino acids. With V trimmed by 3 bases and J by 2 bases, 5 bases remained unmatched. Germline CDR1 and CDR2: SGDLS and YYNGEE.

The chain recombines TRBV9 with TRBJ2-7; 7 bases are a match to TRBD1. This TCR derives from a man younger than 30 in good health. Some clones in this sample may be carry-over from other donors' samples. Material: naive CD8+ T cells from PBMCs. The CDR3 DNA follows: TGTGCCAGCAGCGGCGGACAGGCCCCCTACGAGCAGTACTTC. It encodes CASSGGQAPYEQYF.